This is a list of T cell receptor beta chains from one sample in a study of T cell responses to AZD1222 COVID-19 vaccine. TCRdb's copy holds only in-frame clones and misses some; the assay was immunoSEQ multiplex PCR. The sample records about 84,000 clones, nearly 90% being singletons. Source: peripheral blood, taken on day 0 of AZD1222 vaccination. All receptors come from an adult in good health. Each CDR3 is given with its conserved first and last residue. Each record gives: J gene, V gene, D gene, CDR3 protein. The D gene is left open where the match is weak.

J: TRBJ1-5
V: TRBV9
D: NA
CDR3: CASSARGLGQPQHF

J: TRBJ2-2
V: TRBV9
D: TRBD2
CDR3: CASSVGIGAGGTGELFF

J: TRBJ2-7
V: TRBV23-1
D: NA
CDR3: CASSQSRQGGYPSYEQYF

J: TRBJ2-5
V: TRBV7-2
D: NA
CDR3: CASSLALRVQETQYF

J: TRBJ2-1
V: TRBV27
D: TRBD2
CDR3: CASSPGLAGGPSGYYNEQFF

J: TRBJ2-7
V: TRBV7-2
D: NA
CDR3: CASSLARRGVREQYF

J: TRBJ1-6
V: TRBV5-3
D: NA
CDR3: CARSGGVGFENSPLHF

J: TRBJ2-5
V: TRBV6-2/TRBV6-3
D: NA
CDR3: CASSPRVETQYF

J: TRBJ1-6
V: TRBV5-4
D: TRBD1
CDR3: CASSLDRGNSPLHF

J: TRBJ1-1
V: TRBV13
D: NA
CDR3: CASSSRQEAFF

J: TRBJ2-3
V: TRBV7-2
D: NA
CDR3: CASSLGTSTDTQYF

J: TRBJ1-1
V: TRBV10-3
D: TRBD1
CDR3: CAISPSTGGRTEAFF

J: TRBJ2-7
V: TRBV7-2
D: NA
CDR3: CASSLSPDYEQYF

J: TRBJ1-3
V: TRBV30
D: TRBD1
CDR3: CAWSGGTLSSGNTIYF

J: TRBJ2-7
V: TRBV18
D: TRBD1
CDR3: CASSPPAGGLSYEQYF

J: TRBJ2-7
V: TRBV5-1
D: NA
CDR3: CASSLSIAGTYEQYF

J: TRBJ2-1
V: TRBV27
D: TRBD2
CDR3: CASSYLLFFGRAQLVNEQFF

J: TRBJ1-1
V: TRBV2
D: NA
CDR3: CASSEAGIPTEAFF

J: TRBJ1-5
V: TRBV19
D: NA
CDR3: CASRGQYNQPQHF

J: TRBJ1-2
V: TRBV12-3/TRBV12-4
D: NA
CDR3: CASSDRTHYGYTF

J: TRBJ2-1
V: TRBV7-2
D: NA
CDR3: CASSLDPPLGPDEQFF

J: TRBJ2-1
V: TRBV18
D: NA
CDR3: CASSLLLVNEQFF

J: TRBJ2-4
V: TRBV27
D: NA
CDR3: CASRLLGGSLAKNIQYF

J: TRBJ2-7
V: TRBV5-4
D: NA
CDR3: CASSQWDGDYEQYF

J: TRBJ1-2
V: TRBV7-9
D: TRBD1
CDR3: CASSLTGGLNYGYTF